One and the same sample provided the 25 T cell receptor beta chains below, sequenced in a study of CD8 T cells in Susac syndrome. The RNA input was about 0.45 to 1 ug, and it was reverse transcribed with random hexamers. MiXCR was run by TCRdb on the immunoSEQ multiplex PCR reads, yielding one entry per CDR3 protein. The sample holds some 100,000 distinct CDR3 sequences, about nine tenths seen once. The sample consisted of CD8+ T cells from PBMCs. Every receptor here comes from a human donor in good health.

The chain has TRBV6-2 or TRBV6-3 and TRBJ2-2; 9 bases map to TRBD1. The CDR3 sequence is 14 residues long. Germline lookup yields CDR1 MNHEY and CDR2 SVGEGT. Trimming took 11 bases from V and 2 from J; bases not matched to a gene: 6. This CDR3 reads CALKQGANTGELFF. In DNA form, the CDR3 reads TGTGCCTTAAAACAGGGGGCAAACACCGGGGAGCTGTTTTTT.

The chain employs TRBV5-4 and TRBJ2-6, with a tentative D call TRBD1 (5 bases). Germline V gives CDR1 SGHNT, CDR2 YYREEE (reference sequence). V lost 4 bases to trimming and J lost 0 bases, with 11 bases between them. The CDR3 is 16 amino acids. The CDR3 DNA sequence: TGTGCCAGCAGCCGAATACAGGACTCTGGGGCCAACGTCCTGACTTTC. Protein: CASSRIQDSGANVLTF.

This chain joins TRBV6-5 and TRBJ2-7, with TRBD2 identical over 7 bases. This CDR3 region has 14 residues. Unmatched junction bases numbered 2, after V lost 0 bases and J lost 3 bases. CDR1 MNHEY and CDR2 SVGAGI come from the germline V gene. This chain's CDR3 is CASSYSSGGYEQYF. The DNA of the CDR3 is TGTGCCAGCAGTTACTCGTCGGGGGGCTACGAGCAGTACTTC.

The chain couples TRBV7-9 to TRBJ2-5; D perhaps matches TRBD2 (5 bases). Trimming took off 4 bases at V and 3 bases at J, with 18 bases between the two ends. The CDR3 length is 16 residues. CDR1 and CDR2 (germline): SEHNR, FQNEAQ (reference sequence). The CDR3 nucleotides are TGTGCCAGCAGCTCTAGAACGGGAAATCGAGAAGAGACCCAGTACTTC. This gives the protein CASSSRTGNREETQYF. Full variable domain (missing parts from reference TRBV7-9 and TRBJ2-5): DTGVSQNPRHKITKRGQNVTFRCDPISEHNRLYWYRQTLGQGPEFLTYFQNEAQLEKSRLLSDRFSAERPKGSFSTLEIQRTEQGDSAMYLCASSSRTGNREETQYFGPGTRLLVL.

This clonotype has only one observation. The V and J genes are TRBV3-1 and TRBJ1-2; D may be TRBD1 (5 bases). Germline V lookup: CDR1 LGHDT, CDR2 YNNKEL (reference sequence). Trimming took off 6 bases at V and 0 bases at J, with 8 bases between the two ends. The CDR3 consists of 13 residues. CDR3 amino acids: CASRQGANYGYTF. CDR3 bases: TGTGCCAGCAGGCAGGGAGCTAACTATGGCTACACCTTC.

The J gene is TRBJ1-2, the V gene TRBV20-1; D is uncertain. This CDR3 has 12 residues. The V end lost 3 bases, the J end lost 7 bases, and 12 bases lay between the germline ends. Germline loops: CDR1 DFQATT, CDR2 SNEGSKA (reference sequence). This CDR3 is CSASSISGGYTF. The CDR3 bases are TGCAGTGCTAGTTCTATTTCCGGTGGCTACACCTTC.

This sequence joins TRBV10-3 and TRBJ1-1; no firm D call. The CDR3 totals 15 residues. The V gene lost 4 bases and the J gene lost 0 bases, with 12 bases spanning the gap. The germline V gene has CDR1 ENHRY and CDR2 SYGVKD. The CDR3 loop is CAISGSPTMNTEAFF. CDR3 bases: TGTGCCATCAGTGGCAGTCCTACTATGAACACTGAAGCTTTCTTT.

This sequence joins TRBV19 and TRBJ1-4; no clear D. The CDR3 contains 15 residues. Germline values: CDR1 LNHDA, CDR2 SQIVND (reference sequence). Deletions cut 10 bases from V and 0 bases from J, with 15 bases between. In DNA form, the CDR3 reads TGTGCCACCAAAATCGGGCAGGCAACTAATGAAAAACTGTTTTTT. Its protein product is CATKIGQATNEKLFF.

V is TRBV12-3 or TRBV12-4 and J is TRBJ2-4, with D possibly matching TRBD2 (5 bases). The CDR3 loop spans 15 amino acids. V was shortened by 1 base and J by 2 bases, with 9 bases between the two germline ends. The CDR3 nucleotides read TGTGCCAGCAGTTTAGAACTAGGTTCCAAAAACATTCAGTACTTC. Its translation: CASSLELGSKNIQYF.

The chain couples TRBV5-6 to TRBJ2-1; TRBD1 is a possible D gene (5 bases). This CDR3 has 15 residues. Germline V lookup: CDR1 SGHDT, CDR2 YYEEEE. Trimming removed 0 bases from V and 5 bases from J, with 12 bases in between. The CDR3 here is CASSLVDRSHNEQFF. In nucleotides, the CDR3 is TGTGCCAGCAGCTTGGTAGACAGATCCCACAATGAGCAGTTCTTC.

The rearrangement joins TRBV3-1 to TRBJ1-1; TRBD1 matches 9 bases. This CDR3 is 20 amino acids long. Unmatched junction bases numbered 22, after V lost 2 bases and J lost 6 bases. Germline-derived CDR1 and CDR2 are LGHDT and YNNKEL (reference sequence). The CDR3 region has the DNA TGTGCCAGCAGCCAACGGGGCCCCTCCGGGACAGGGAGGCGTGCGGCTGAAGCTTTCTTT. Translation gives CASSQRGPSGTGRRAAEAFF. The entire variable domain, with the rest obtained from reference TRBV3-1 and TRBJ1-1, is as follows: DTAVSQTPKYLVTQMGNDKSIKCEQNLGHDTMYWYKQDSKKFLKIMFSYNNKELIINETVPNRFSPKSPDKAHLNLHINSLELGDSAVYFCASSQRGPSGTGRRAAEAFFGQGTRLTVV.

The chain joins TRBV6-1 to TRBJ2-2; tentatively, D is TRBD1 (7 bases). CDR1 and CDR2 (germline): MNHNS, SASEGT. The CDR3 covers 18 residues. The germline V and J ends were trimmed by 4 bases and 2 bases, with 20 bases remaining between them. The DNA of the CDR3 is TGTGCCAGCAGTGGGGGGCTGAGGGGGCGGGGAAACACCGGGGAGCTGTTTTTT. This translates into CASSGGLRGRGNTGELFF.

This chain joins TRBV25-1 and TRBJ2-2; tentative D call: TRBD1 (5 bases). V was clipped by 5 bases and J by 7 bases, with 8 bases between them. The V gene's germline CDR1 is MGHDK and CDR2 SYGVNS. The CDR3 length is 12 residues. CDR3 coding DNA: TGTGCCAGCAGTTACAGGATCGGGGAGCTGTTTTTT. Amino acids: CASSYRIGELFF.

This rearrangement joins TRBV2 to TRBJ2-1; D gene ambiguous. CDR1 is SNHLY and CDR2 is FYNNEI in the germline V gene. V lost 4 bases and J 0 bases, leaving 10 bases between the germline ends. CDR3 length: 15 amino acids. This CDR3 reads CASSVRTTSYNEQFF. DNA for the CDR3: TGTGCCAGCAGTGTAAGAACGACCTCCTACAATGAGCAGTTCTTC.

The chain joins TRBV27 to TRBJ1-5; TRBD1 is a possible D gene (6 bases). Trimming left V 9 bases short and J 3 bases short, with 15 bases between. The V gene's germline CDR1 is MNHEY and CDR2 SMNVEV (reference sequence). The CDR3 totals 14 residues. For the CDR3, the DNA is TGTGCCAGTCGAGATGGGGGGCCCAATCAGCCCCAGCATTTT. It yields the protein CASRDGGPNQPQHF.

The chain links TRBV7-2 to TRBJ2-3; D is unclear. The CDR3 spans 13 residues. Germline assignment: CDR1 SGHTA and CDR2 FQGNSA. Trimming took off 5 bases at V and 5 bases at J, with 11 bases between the two ends. CDR3 nucleotide sequence: TGTGCCAGCAGCCCCAACCCCTTAGATACGCAGTATTTT. It specifies CASSPNPLDTQYF. Filled out from reference TRBV7-2 and TRBJ2-3, the complete variable domain reads GAGVSQSPSNKVTEKGKDVELRCDPISGHTALYWYRQSLGQGLEFLIYFQGNSAPDKSGLPSDRFSAERTGGSVSTLTIQRTQQEDSAVYLCASSPNPLDTQYFGPGTRLTVL.

This chain uses TRBV27 with TRBJ2-3, with 7 bases lining up with TRBD2. The CDR3 has 15 residues. The ends lost 5 bases at V and 0 bases at J; junction bases unmatched: 5. The germline V gene encodes CDR1 MNHEY and CDR2 SMNVEV (reference sequence). The chain's CDR3 is CASSQLATSTDTQYF. The CDR3 coding sequence is TGTGCCAGCAGTCAACTAGCGACTAGCACAGATACGCAGTATTTT.

V gene TRBV12-3 or TRBV12-4 combines with J gene TRBJ1-1; TRBD1 matches at 9 bases. The CDR3 has 13 residues. Trimming cost V 5 bases and J 7 bases; bases outside gene matches: 5. In DNA, the CDR3 is TGTGCCAGCAGTCGGGGACAGGGTGTTGAAGCTTTCTTT. It encodes CASSRGQGVEAFF.

This clonotype appeared a single time. The chain has TRBV20-1 and TRBJ1-1; 9 bases align to TRBD1. The trim removed 8 bases at V and 4 bases at J, leaving 5 bases unmatched. Germline V lookup: CDR1 DFQATT, CDR2 SNEGSKA (reference sequence). There are 12 residues in the CDR3. The CDR3 protein is CSLDRGGTEAFF. The CDR3 DNA reads as TGCAGTTTGGACAGGGGAGGCACTGAAGCTTTCTTT.

J is TRBJ1-2 and V is TRBV5-1; 10 bases map to TRBD1. V gave up 4 bases and J gave up 6 bases; unmatched junction bases: 6. Germline CDR1 and CDR2: SGHRS and YFSETQ. The CDR3 has 14 residues. The CDR3: CASSLPGQGNGYTF. The CDR3 nucleotides read TGCGCCAGCAGCCTACCGGGACAGGGGAATGGCTACACCTTC.

This clonotype has just one count. The chain has TRBV7-2 and TRBJ2-5; 7 bases fit TRBD1. The V gene's germline CDR1 is SGHTA and CDR2 FQGNSA. V was clipped by 5 bases and J by 2 bases; unmatched bases: 2. The CDR3 has 13 amino acids. The CDR3: CASSRTGQETQYF. In nucleotides, the CDR3 is TGTGCCAGCAGCCGGACAGGTCAAGAGACCCAGTACTTC.

The V and J genes are TRBV29-1 and TRBJ2-4, with TRBD1 as a possible D gene (5 bases). The CDR3 sequence is 13 residues long. CDR1 is SQVTM and CDR2 is ANQGSEA in the germline V gene. Trimming took off 4 bases at V and 3 bases at J, with 10 bases between the two ends. CDR3 in DNA: TGCAGCGTTGGAGTTGACAGCAAAAACATTCAGTACTTC. It encodes CSVGVDSKNIQYF.

This sequence joins TRBV3-1 and TRBJ2-1; D ambiguous. CDR1 LGHDT and CDR2 YNNKEL come from the germline V gene (reference sequence). The CDR3 contains 17 residues. The germline V and J ends were trimmed by 0 bases and 6 bases, with 18 bases remaining between them. CDR3 in DNA: TGTGCCAGCAGCCAAGATGGGGTATGGGCTAATCGCAATGAGCAGTTCTTC. This encodes CASSQDGVWANRNEQFF.

The CDR3 here is CASSQPQAGELFF. DNA for the CDR3: TGTGCCAGCAGCCAACCCCAAGCCGGGGAGCTGTTTTTT. This chain connects TRBV7-9 to TRBJ2-2; D ambiguous. This CDR3 is built from 13 residues. The V end was cut by 5 bases, the J end by 6 bases, with 10 bases between. Germline values: CDR1 SEHNR, CDR2 FQNEAQ (reference sequence).

V and J are TRBV14 and TRBJ1-1; D remains unclear. This CDR3 contains 13 residues. Germline lookup yields CDR1 SGHDN and CDR2 FVKESK. V shed 1 base and J shed 9 bases, with 12 bases lying between them. The CDR3 DNA is TGTGCCAGCAGCCAAGGTGCGAGGGCTAAAGCTTTCTTT. The encoded protein is CASSQGARAKAFF.